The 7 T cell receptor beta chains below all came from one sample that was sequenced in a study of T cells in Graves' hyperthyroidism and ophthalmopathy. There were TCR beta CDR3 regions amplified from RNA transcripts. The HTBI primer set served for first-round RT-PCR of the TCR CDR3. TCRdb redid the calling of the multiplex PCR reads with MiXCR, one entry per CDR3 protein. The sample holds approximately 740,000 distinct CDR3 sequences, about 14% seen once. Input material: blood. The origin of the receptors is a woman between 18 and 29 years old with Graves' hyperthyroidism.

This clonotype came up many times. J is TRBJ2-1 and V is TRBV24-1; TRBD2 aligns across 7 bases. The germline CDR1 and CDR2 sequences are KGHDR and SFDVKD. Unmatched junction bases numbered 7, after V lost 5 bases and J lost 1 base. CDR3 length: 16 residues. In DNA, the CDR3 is TGTGCCACCAGTGCATCGGGAGGCGGGTCCTACAATGAGCAGTTCTTC. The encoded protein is CATSASGGGSYNEQFF.

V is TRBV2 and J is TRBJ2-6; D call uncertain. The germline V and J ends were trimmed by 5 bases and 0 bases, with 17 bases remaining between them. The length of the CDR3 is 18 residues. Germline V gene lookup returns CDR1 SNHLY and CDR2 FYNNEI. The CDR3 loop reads CASSTDILTLSGANVLTF. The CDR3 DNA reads TGTGCCAGCAGTACTGACATCCTAACCCTCTCTGGGGCCAACGTCCTGACTTTC.

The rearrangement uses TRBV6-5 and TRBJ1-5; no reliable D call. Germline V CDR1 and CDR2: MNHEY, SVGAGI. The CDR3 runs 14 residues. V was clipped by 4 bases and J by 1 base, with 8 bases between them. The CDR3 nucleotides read TGTGCCAGCAGTTCTGGGTCGAGCAATCAGCCCCAGCATTTT. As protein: CASSSGSSNQPQHF.

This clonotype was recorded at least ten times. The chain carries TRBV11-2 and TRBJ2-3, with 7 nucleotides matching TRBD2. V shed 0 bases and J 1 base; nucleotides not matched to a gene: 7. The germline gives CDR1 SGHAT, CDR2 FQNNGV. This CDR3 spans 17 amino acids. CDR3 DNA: TGTGCCAGCAGCTTAGATCGGGGCGCGGGAGGCACAGATACGCAGTATTTT. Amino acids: CASSLDRGAGGTDTQYF. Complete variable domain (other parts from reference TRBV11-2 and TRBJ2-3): EAGVAQSPRYKIIEKRQSVAFWCNPISGHATLYWYQQILGQGPKLLIQFQNNGVVDDSQLPKDRFSAERLKGVDSTLKIQPAKLEDSAVYLCASSLDRGAGGTDTQYFGPGTRLTVL.

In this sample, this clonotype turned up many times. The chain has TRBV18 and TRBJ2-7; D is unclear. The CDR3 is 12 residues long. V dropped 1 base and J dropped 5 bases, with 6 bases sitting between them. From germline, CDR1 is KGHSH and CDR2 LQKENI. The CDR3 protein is CASSPLPHEQYF. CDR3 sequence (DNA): TGTGCCAGCTCACCACTCCCCCACGAGCAGTACTTC.

CDR3: CASSPRTGTQAGEDTQYF. In nucleotides, the CDR3 is TGTGCCAGCAGCCCCCGAACCGGGACACAAGCCGGGGAAGATACGCAGTATTTT. V gene TRBV9 combines with J gene TRBJ2-3; TRBD1 might be the D (6 bases). Germline V gene data show CDR1 as SGDLS and CDR2 as YYNGEE. The CDR3 is 18 residues long. V lost 4 bases, J lost 5 bases, and 26 bases lay in between. Based on the CDR3 plus reference TRBV9 and TRBJ2-3, the full variable domain is DSGVTQTPKHLITATGQRVTLRCSPRSGDLSVYWYQQSLDQGLQFLIQYYNGEERAKGNILERFSAQQFPDLHSELNLSSLELGDSALYFCASSPRTGTQAGEDTQYFGPGTRLTVL.

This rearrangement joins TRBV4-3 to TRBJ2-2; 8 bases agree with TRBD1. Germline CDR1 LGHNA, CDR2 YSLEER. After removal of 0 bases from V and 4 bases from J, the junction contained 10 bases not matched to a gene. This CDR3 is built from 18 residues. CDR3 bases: TGCGCCAGCAGCCAAGAAGCCGGGACAGGCTCATTCACCGGGGAGCTGTTTTTT. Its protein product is CASSQEAGTGSFTGELFF.